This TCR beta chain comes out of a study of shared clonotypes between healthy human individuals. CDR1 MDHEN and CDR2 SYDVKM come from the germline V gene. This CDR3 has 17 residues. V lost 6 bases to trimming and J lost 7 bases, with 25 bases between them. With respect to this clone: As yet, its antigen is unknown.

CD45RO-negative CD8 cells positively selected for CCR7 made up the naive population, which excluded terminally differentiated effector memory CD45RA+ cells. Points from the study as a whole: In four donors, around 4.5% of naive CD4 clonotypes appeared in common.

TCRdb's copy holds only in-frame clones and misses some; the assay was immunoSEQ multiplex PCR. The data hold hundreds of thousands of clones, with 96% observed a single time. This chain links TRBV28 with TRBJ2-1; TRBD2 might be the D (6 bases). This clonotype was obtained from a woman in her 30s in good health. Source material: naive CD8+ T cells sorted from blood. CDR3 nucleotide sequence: TGTGCCAGCAGCCTTAAAAGGGACTCTACTGGGGGGAATGAGCAGTTCTTC. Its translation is CASSLKRDSTGGNEQFF.